This T cell receptor beta chain was recorded in a study of kidney transplant recipient with SARS-CoV-2 infection. Germline V lookup: CDR1 MNHEY, CDR2 SVGEGT. V shed 4 bases and J 3 bases; nucleotides not matched to a gene: 6. CDR3 size: 14 residues. In its sample, this clonotype was seen many times. TCRdb ran MiXCR on the reads and lists one entry per CDR3 protein. The data contain about 240,000 distinct CDR3 sequences, 25% to 30% of them singletons. The sequences come from a blood sample, collected at baseline and between days 110 and 120 from a kidney transplant recipient. The sequence was collected from a male patient in his thirties who had COVID-19 and was a kidney transplant recipient. T cells may partly derive from the graft donor. The chain couples TRBV6-2 or TRBV6-3 to TRBJ2-7, with TRBD2 matching 7 bases. The CDR3 DNA follows: TGTGCCAGCAGTTTCGGTCGGGGGGACTACGAGCAGTACTTC. Encoded protein: CASSFGRGDYEQYF.